Presented here are 13 T cell receptor beta chains from one specimen sequenced in a study of T-cell memory formation after mild COVID-19. TCRdb reanalysed the 5' RACE reads using MiXCR and keeps one entry per CDR3 protein. Seen here are under 550,000 distinct CDR3 sequences, about 20% observed once, and the top ten hold 10% to 15%. Input material: PBMCs or a T cell subset sorted from them (not recorded which). The source of these receptors is an adult woman who had mild COVID-19 (a few samples of this study predate the infection). Cell type and time point are not known.

This clonotype was picked up a small number of times. This sequence joins TRBV6-5 and TRBJ1-2; 7 nucleotides align to TRBD1. The germline V gene has CDR1 MNHEY and CDR2 SVGAGI. The CDR3 totals 14 residues. Trimming took 5 bases from V and 5 from J; bases not matched to a gene: 8. In DNA form, the CDR3 reads TGTGCCAGCAGTCTACAGGGGAATGGTTATGGCTACACCTTC. The encoded protein is CASSLQGNGYGYTF.

This clonotype was seen a handful of times. V is TRBV5-1 and J is TRBJ2-3; D remains ambiguous. V lost 6 bases to trimming and J lost 1 base, with 9 bases between them. The length of the CDR3 is 13 residues. CDR1 is SGHRS and CDR2 is YFSETQ in the germline V gene. The CDR3 region has the DNA TGCGCCAGCAAAGAACCCGGCACAGATACGCAGTATTTT. Its protein is CASKEPGTDTQYF.

This clonotype has more than one count but fewer than ten. V and J are TRBV21-1 and TRBJ2-4. TRBV21-1 is given as a pseudogene. The CDR3 totals 15 residues. The CDR3 reads CATQARRNAKNIQYF. The CDR3 nucleotides read TGTGCCACCCAAGCACGGAGAAACGCCAAAAACATTCAGTACTTC.

This chain uses TRBV29-1 with TRBJ1-2; possible D gene TRBD1, 5 bases. This CDR3 has 14 amino acids. Trimming stripped 2 bases from V and 2 bases from J, with 12 bases between. Germline loops: CDR1 SQVTM, CDR2 ANQGSEA. DNA for the CDR3: TGCAGCGTTGAAACAGGACTACCGAACTATGGCTACACCTTC. It codes for CSVETGLPNYGYTF.

This clonotype appeared many times. The V call is TRBV20-1, the J call TRBJ1-1, with TRBD1 matching over 10 bases. Trimming removed 3 bases from V and 4 bases from J; junction bases left unmatched: 2. Germline V gene lookup returns CDR1 DFQATT and CDR2 SNEGSKA (reference sequence). The CDR3 runs 13 residues. The CDR3 DNA reads TGCAGTGCTAGGACAGGGGGCCCCACTGAAGCTTTCTTT. Its protein product is CSARTGGPTEAFF.

This clonotype was seen only a few times. DNA for the CDR3: TGCGCCAGCCGTCCACGACAGGAGACTAGGGGGAGGAACACTGAAGCTTTCTTT. Amino acid sequence: CASRPRQETRGRNTEAFF. The genes are TRBV23-1 and TRBJ1-1; weak D call: TRBD1 (6 bases). TRBV23-1 belongs to the ORF category, with a function that is uncertain. The germline V and J ends were trimmed by 8 bases and 1 base, with 26 bases remaining between them. The CDR3 covers 18 residues.

The V and J genes are TRBV5-4 and TRBJ2-5; D might be TRBD1 (5 bases). The CDR3 is made up of 14 amino acids. V was cut by 4 bases and J by 1 base, with 11 bases left in between. Germline assignment: CDR1 SGHNT and CDR2 YYREEE (reference sequence). CDR3 bases: TGTGCCAGCAGCAAAAACCAGGGCCAAGAGACCCAGTACTTC. Translating it yields CASSKNQGQETQYF.

This clonotype appeared a few times. At one of its ends the junction is not consistent with the germline gene, which may arise from a read error. CDR3 nucleotide sequence: TGTGCCAGCAGTTTCGGTGGGACAGCCAACTTC. Translation: CASSFGGTANF. The rearrangement uses TRBV12-3 or TRBV12-4 and TRBJ2-7; TRBD1 matches at 7 bases. The CDR3 covers 11 residues.

This clonotype was seen a handful of times. The V call is TRBV11-3, the J call TRBJ2-3, with 16 bases aligning to TRBD2. The V and J ends lost 5 bases and 1 base, in that order; junction bases with no gene match: 12. Germline V gives CDR1 SGHNT, CDR2 YENEEA. The CDR3 spans 20 residues. As DNA, the CDR3 is TGTGCCAGCAGCGACCCCCTGGGACTAGCGGGAGGGTGGGGCACAGATACGCAGTATTTT. It translates to CASSDPLGLAGGWGTDTQYF.

The chain combines TRBV5-6 with TRBJ2-1; D uncertain. V was trimmed by 2 bases and J by 1 base, leaving 10 bases between them. The CDR3 is 15 amino acids. The germline CDR1 and CDR2 sequences are SGHDT and YYEEEE. For the CDR3, the DNA is TGTGCCAGCAGCTTAACGGAAGATTCCTACAATGAGCAGTTCTTC. Its protein product is CASSLTEDSYNEQFF.

This sequence joins TRBV9 and TRBJ2-1, with 9 bases identical to TRBD2. The germline V gene encodes CDR1 SGDLS and CDR2 YYNGEE. Trimming at V came to 4 bases and at J to 0 bases, leaving 8 bases not matched to a gene. The CDR3 has 17 amino acids. The CDR3 bases are TGTGCCAGCAGCCAGTGGGCGGGAGGGAGCTCCTACAATGAGCAGTTCTTC. The encoded protein is CASSQWAGGSSYNEQFF.

This clonotype was seen many times. The chain uses TRBV28 and TRBJ2-1; 9 bases align to TRBD1. J lost 3 bases, V lost 4 bases, and 13 bases had no gene match. The germline V gene encodes CDR1 MDHEN and CDR2 SYDVKM. CDR3 length equals 18 residues. In DNA form, the CDR3 reads TGTGCCAGCAGTTCAGCGGCAGGGGACAGGGCGCTCTACAATGAGCAGTTCTTC. Translating gives CASSSAAGDRALYNEQFF.

V gene TRBV7-3 combines with J gene TRBJ1-1, with D perhaps TRBD1 (6 bases). V lost 5 bases, J lost 7 bases, and 14 bases lay in between. In germline, CDR1 is SGHTA, CDR2 FQGTGA. The CDR3 is 13 amino acids. The CDR3 sequence: CASSQGKGGEAFF. The CDR3 region has the DNA TGTGCCAGCAGCCAGGGGAAGGGCGGTGAAGCTTTCTTT. Looking up the rest from reference TRBV7-3 and TRBJ1-1 gives the full variable domain: GAGVSQTPSNKVTEKGKYVELRCDPISGHTALYWYRQSLGQGPEFLIYFQGTGAADDSGLPNDRFFAVRPEGSVSTLKIQRTERGDSAVYLCASSQGKGGEAFFGQGTRLTVV.